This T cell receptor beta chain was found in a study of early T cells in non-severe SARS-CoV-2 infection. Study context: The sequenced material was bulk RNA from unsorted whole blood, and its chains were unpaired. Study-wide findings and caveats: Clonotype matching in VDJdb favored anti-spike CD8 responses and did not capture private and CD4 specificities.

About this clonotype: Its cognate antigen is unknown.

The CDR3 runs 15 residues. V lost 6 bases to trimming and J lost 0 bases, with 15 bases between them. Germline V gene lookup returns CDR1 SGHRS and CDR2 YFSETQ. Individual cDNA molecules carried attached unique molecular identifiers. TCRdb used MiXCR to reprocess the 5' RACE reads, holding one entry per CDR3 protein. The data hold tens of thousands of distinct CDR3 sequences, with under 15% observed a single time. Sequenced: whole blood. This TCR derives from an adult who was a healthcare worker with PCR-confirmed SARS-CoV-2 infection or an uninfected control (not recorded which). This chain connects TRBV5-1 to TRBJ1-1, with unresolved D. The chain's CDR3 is CASTRGLGLNTEAFF. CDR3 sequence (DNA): TGCGCCAGCACCCGCGGACTAGGTTTGAACACTGAAGCTTTCTTT.